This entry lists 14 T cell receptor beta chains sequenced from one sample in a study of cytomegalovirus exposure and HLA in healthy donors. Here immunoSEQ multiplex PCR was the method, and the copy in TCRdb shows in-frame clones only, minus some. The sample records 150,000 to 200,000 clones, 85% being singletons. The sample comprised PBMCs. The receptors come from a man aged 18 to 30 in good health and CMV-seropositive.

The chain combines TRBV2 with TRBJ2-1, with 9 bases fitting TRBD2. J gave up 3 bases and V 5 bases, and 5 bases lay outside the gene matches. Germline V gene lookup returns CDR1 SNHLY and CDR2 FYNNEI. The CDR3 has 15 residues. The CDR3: CASSPTSGFYNEQFF. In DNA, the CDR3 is TGTGCCAGCAGTCCTACTAGCGGGTTCTACAATGAGCAGTTCTTC. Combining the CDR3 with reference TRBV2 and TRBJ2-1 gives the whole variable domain EPEVTQTPSHQVTQMGQEVILRCVPISNHLYFYWYRQILGQKVEFLVSFYNNEISEKSEIFDDQFSVERPDGSNFTLKIRSTKLEDSAMYFCASSPTSGFYNEQFFGPGTRLTVL.

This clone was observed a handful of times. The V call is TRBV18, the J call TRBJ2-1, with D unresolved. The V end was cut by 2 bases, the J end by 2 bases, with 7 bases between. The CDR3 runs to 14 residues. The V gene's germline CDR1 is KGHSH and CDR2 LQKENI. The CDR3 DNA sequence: TGTGCCAGCTCACCAGGCCTTGCCTACAATGAGCAGTTCTTC. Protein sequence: CASSPGLAYNEQFF.

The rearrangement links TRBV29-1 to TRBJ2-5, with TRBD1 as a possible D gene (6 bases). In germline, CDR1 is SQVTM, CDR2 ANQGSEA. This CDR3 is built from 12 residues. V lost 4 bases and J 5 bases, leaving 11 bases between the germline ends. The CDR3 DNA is TGCAGCGTTGCAGGGACACACGAGACCCAGTACTTC. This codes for CSVAGTHETQYF.

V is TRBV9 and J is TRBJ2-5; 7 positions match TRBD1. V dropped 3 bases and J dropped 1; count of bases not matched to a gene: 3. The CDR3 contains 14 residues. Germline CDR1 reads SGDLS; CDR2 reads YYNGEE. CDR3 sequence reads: CASSARQGQETQYF. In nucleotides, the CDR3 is TGTGCCAGCAGCGCACGACAGGGCCAAGAGACCCAGTACTTC.

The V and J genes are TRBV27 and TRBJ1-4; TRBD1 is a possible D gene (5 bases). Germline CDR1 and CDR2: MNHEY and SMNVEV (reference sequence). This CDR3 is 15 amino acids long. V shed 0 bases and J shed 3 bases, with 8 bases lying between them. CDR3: CASSLSRVANEKLFF. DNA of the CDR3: TGTGCCAGCAGTTTATCCAGGGTGGCTAATGAAAAACTGTTTTTT.

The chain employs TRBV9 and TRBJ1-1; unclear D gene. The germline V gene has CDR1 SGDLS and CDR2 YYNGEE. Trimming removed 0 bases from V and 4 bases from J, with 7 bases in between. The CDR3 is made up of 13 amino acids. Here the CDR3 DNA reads TGTGCCAGCAGCGTAGTTACGGGCACTGAAGCTTTCTTT. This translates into CASSVVTGTEAFF.

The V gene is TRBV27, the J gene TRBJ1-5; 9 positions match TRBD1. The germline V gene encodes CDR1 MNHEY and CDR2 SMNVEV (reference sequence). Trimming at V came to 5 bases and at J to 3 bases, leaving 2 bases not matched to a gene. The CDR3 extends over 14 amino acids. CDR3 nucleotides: TGTGCCAGCAGTAGGACAGGGGACAATCAGCCCCAGCATTTT. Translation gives CASSRTGDNQPQHF.

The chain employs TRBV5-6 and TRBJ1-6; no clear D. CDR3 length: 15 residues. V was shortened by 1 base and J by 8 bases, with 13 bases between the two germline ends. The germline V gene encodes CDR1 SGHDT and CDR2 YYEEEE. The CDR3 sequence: CASSLFREADSPLHF. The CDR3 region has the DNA TGTGCCAGCAGCTTGTTCCGGGAAGCAGATTCACCCCTCCACTTT.

The CDR3 sequence is CASSEHNPTEAFF. CDR3 coding DNA: TGTGCCAGCAGCGAACACAACCCCACTGAAGCTTTCTTT. V and J are TRBV9 and TRBJ1-1; unclear D gene. Per germline, CDR1 SGDLS and CDR2 YYNGEE. This CDR3 has 13 residues. The V end lost 3 bases, the J end lost 4 bases, and 10 bases lay between the germline ends.

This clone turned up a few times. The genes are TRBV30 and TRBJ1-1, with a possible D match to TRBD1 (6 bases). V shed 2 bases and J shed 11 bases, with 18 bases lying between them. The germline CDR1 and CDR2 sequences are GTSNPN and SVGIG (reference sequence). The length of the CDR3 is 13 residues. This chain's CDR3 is CAWSSLRQAEAFF. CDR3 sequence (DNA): TGTGCCTGGAGTTCCCTCAGACAGGCGGAGGCTTTCTTT.

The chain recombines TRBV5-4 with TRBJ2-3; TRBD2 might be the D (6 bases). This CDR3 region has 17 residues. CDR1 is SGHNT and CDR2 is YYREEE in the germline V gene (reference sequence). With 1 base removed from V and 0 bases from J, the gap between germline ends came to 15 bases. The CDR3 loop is CASSLWGVVPSTDTQYF. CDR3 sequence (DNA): TGTGCCAGCAGCTTGTGGGGGGTAGTCCCGAGCACAGATACGCAGTATTTT.

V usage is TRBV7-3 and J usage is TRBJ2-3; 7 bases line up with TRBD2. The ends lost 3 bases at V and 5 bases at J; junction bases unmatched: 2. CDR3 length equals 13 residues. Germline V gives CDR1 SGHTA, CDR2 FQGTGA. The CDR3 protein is CASSLREGDTQYF. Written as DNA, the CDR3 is TGTGCCAGCAGCTTGAGGGAGGGAGATACGCAGTATTTT.

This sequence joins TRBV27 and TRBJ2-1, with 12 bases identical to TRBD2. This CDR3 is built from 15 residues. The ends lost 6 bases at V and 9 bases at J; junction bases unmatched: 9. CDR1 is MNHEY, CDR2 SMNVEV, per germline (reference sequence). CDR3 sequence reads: CASRYGTSGRAEQFF. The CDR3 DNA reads TGTGCCAGCAGATACGGGACTAGCGGGCGGGCTGAGCAGTTCTTC.

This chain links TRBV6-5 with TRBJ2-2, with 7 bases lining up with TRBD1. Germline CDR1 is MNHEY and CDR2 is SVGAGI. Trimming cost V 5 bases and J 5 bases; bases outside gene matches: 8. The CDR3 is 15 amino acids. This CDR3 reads CASSVGTERTGELFF. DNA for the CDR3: TGTGCCAGCAGTGTTGGGACAGAAAGAACCGGGGAGCTGTTTTTT.